These 11 T cell receptor beta chains came from one sample sequenced in a study of shared clonotypes between healthy human individuals (dated by TCRdb to between 2020 and 2021). Libraries were built with the immunoSEQ multiplex PCR assay. TCRdb retrieved this table from immuneACCESS and kept in-frame rearrangements only. Not all clones are present; in checked studies, unresolved V genes account for under half, and no reason is known for the remainder. Present in this sample are nearly 500,000 clones, 76% of which were seen just once. The ten largest make up 10% to 15% of the sample. The sequenced material came from PBMCs. The receptors were gathered from a middle-aged woman in good health. Some clones in this sample may be carry-over from other donors' samples.

V and J are TRBV27 and TRBJ1-2; no reliable D call. This CDR3 has 13 amino acids. Per germline, CDR1 MNHEY and CDR2 SMNVEV (reference sequence). V shed 3 bases and J shed 5 bases, with 10 bases lying between them. The CDR3 loop reads CASSFRAEYGYTF. The CDR3 bases are TGTGCCAGCAGTTTCCGGGCCGAATATGGCTACACCTTC.

V usage is TRBV5-4 and J usage is TRBJ1-1; 9 nucleotides align to TRBD1. This CDR3 is 18 amino acids long. Losses at the gene ends were 0 bases for V and 1 base for J; bases not matched to a gene: 10. In germline, CDR1 is SGHNT, CDR2 YYREEE (reference sequence). CDR3 region: CASSLDRGLTFGNTEAFF. CDR3 bases: TGTGCCAGCAGCTTGGACAGGGGGCTCACCTTTGGGAACACTGAAGCTTTCTTT. The whole variable domain, remainder taken from reference TRBV5-4 and TRBJ1-1, is ETGVTQSPTHLIKTRGQQVTLRCSSQSGHNTVSWYQQALGQGPQFIFQYYREEENGRGNFPPRFSGLQFPNYSSELNVNALELDDSALYLCASSLDRGLTFGNTEAFFGQGTRLTVV.

This chain links TRBV5-1 with TRBJ1-5; 8 nucleotides align to TRBD1. CDR3 length equals 15 residues. V was pared by 4 bases and J by 3 bases, with 6 bases of the junction left unmatched. Germline loops: CDR1 SGHRS, CDR2 YFSETQ. CDR3 nucleotide sequence: TGCGCCAGCAGCCCCGGACAGGGCCTCAATCAGCCCCAGCATTTT. Its translation is CASSPGQGLNQPQHF.

The gene calls are TRBV6-4 and TRBJ2-1; D perhaps matches TRBD2 (5 bases). V dropped 1 base and J dropped 9 bases, with 10 bases sitting between them. The CDR3 runs to 13 residues. Germline loops: CDR1 MRHNA, CDR2 SNTAGT. The CDR3 bases are TGTGCCAGCAGTGACTTGGCTAGCAGTGAGCAGTTCTTC. This encodes CASSDLASSEQFF.

CDR3 sequence reads: CASSLDPEGTQYF. Written as DNA, the CDR3 is TGCGCCAGCAGCTTGGATCCCGAAGGGACCCAGTACTTC. This rearrangement joins TRBV5-1 to TRBJ2-5; no clear D gene. Trimming removed 0 bases from V and 7 bases from J, with 10 bases in between. The CDR3 extends over 13 amino acids. Germline V gene lookup returns CDR1 SGHRS and CDR2 YFSETQ.

The J gene is TRBJ2-5, the V gene TRBV6-1; 11 bases match TRBD1. The better agreement between TRBJ2-7 and the DNA end casts doubt on the J call. Germline assignment: CDR1 MNHNS and CDR2 SASEGT. The CDR3 extends over 15 amino acids. Here the CDR3 reads CASNPDRGRGYEQYF. The CDR3 DNA reads as TGTGCCAGCAACCCGGACAGGGGGCGCGGGTACGAGCAGTACTTC.

The genes are TRBV10-1 and TRBJ2-7; D remains ambiguous. Between the trimmed V and J ends, which lost 7 bases and 3 bases, there was a span of 7 bases. This CDR3 is 11 amino acids long. Germline lookup yields CDR1 WNHNN and CDR2 SYGVQD (reference sequence). The CDR3 DNA sequence: TGCGCCAGCACGATCGACTACGAGCAGTACTTC. It translates to CASTIDYEQYF.

The V and J genes are TRBV7-8 and TRBJ2-6; the D gene is possibly TRBD1 (6 bases). Germline V gives CDR1 SGHVS, CDR2 FQNEAQ. V lost 1 base, J lost 0 bases, and 13 bases lay in between. CDR3 length: 18 residues. CDR3 DNA: TGTGCCAGCAGCTTAGGAGGGGACATTCACTCTGGGGCCAACGTCCTGACTTTC. The encoded protein is CASSLGGDIHSGANVLTF.

J is TRBJ1-2 and V is TRBV6-5; TRBD1 aligns across 7 bases. CDR3 length equals 14 residues. From germline, CDR1 is MNHEY and CDR2 SVGAGI. J lost 7 bases, V lost 4 bases, and 9 bases had no gene match. CDR3 bases: TGTGCCAGCAGTTCCACACAGGGGTCGGTTGGCTACACCTTC. It specifies CASSSTQGSVGYTF.

This chain links TRBV5-4 with TRBJ2-1; possibly TRBD1 or TRBD2 for D (5 bases each). V shed 6 bases and J shed 2 bases, with 12 bases lying between them. The CDR3 contains 14 residues. Germline V gene data show CDR1 as SGHNT and CDR2 as YYREEE (reference sequence). This CDR3 is CASTQRGPYNEQFF. Written as DNA, the CDR3 is TGTGCCAGCACTCAGAGGGGTCCCTACAATGAGCAGTTCTTC.

This clone was seen once. The gene calls are TRBV4-3 and TRBJ1-4, with a weak D call TRBD1 (5 bases). CDR1 and CDR2 (germline): LGHNA, YSLEER. This CDR3 contains 14 residues. V dropped 3 bases and J dropped 8 bases, with 13 bases sitting between them. The CDR3 sequence: CASSQDSRGEKLFF. CDR3 bases: TGCGCCAGCAGCCAGGACTCTCGGGGGGAAAAACTGTTTTTT.